This T cell receptor (beta chain) was documented in a study of control samples from healthy donors and cancer patients. Per the germline V gene, CDR1 is PRHDT and CDR2 is FYEKMQ (reference sequence). The CDR3 loop spans 15 amino acids. V lost 5 bases, J lost 2 bases, and 7 bases stayed unmatched. Assay: immunoSEQ multiplex PCR; the TCRdb copy retains only in-frame clones and omits some. Altogether over 150,000 clones are present, roughly 94% being singletons, with the ten largest covering 1.1% to 1.5%. V and J are TRBV13 and TRBJ2-3; 7 nucleotides align to TRBD1. Material: blood. This TCR was sampled from a woman between 18 and 30 years old in good health. The CDR3 DNA sequence: TGTGCCAGCAGCGACAGGGCAGGGGTCACAGATACGCAGTATTTT. It is translated as CASSDRAGVTDTQYF.